Only a few counts were recorded for the clone carrying this T cell receptor (beta chain). Its target is not known. This sample is part of a study of early T cells in non-severe SARS-CoV-2 infection. About the research overall: Chains from this unsorted whole-blood bulk RNA could not be paired. Study-wide results and limits: Anti-spike CD8 specificities were favored by VDJdb matching, whose results missed private and CD4 specificities.

CDR1 SQVTM and CDR2 ANQGSEA come from the germline V gene. V was cut by 1 base and J by 5 bases, with 20 bases left in between. The CDR3 contains 16 residues. In the library, individual cDNA molecules carried attached unique molecular identifiers. One entry per CDR3 protein, called by TCRdb with MiXCR from the 5' RACE reads. The table lists 55,000 or so distinct CDR3 sequences, 6.5% to 7.5% of them singletons. The source material was whole blood, sampled at baseline. The receptor's source is an adult who was a healthcare worker with PCR-confirmed SARS-CoV-2 infection or an uninfected control (not recorded which). The chain combines TRBV29-1 with TRBJ1-1; D might be TRBD1 (5 bases). The CDR3 DNA reads TGCAGCGTTGAAGTACTGAAGCGGAGGGGTGAAACTGAAGCTTTCTTT. Its translation is CSVEVLKRRGETEAFF. The entire variable domain, with the rest obtained from reference TRBV29-1 and TRBJ1-1, is as follows: SAVISQKPSRDICQRGTSLTIQCQVDSQVTMMFWYRQQPGQSLTLIATANQGSEATYESGFVIDKFPISRPNLTFSTLTVSNMSPEDSSIYLCSVEVLKRRGETEAFFGQGTRLTVV.